A single sample is the source of the 13 T cell receptor beta chains below, sequenced in a study of PD-L1 blockade in urothelial cancer (dated by TCRdb to about 2017). The library was built by means of the immunoSEQ multiplex PCR assay. This immuneACCESS table, as held by TCRdb, lists in-frame sequences with V and J called but not all clones. Of the missing ones, under half trace to an unresolved V gene in checked studies; the others have no known cause. The sample has about 29,000 clones on record, roughly 86% of them singletons. Less than 2% of the sample lies in the top ten. The material sequenced was PBMCs, taken around atezolizumab (anti-PD-L1) treatment. These receptor sequences come from a man in his fifties with urothelial cancer.

The V gene is TRBV5-1, the J gene TRBJ2-3, with D unclear. Germline V gene lookup returns CDR1 SGHRS and CDR2 YFSETQ. Trimming took 3 bases from V and 2 from J, leaving 7 bases between them. CDR3 length: 13 residues. The CDR3 DNA reads as TGCGCCAGCAGCTCCTCTACCACAGATACGCAGTATTTT. Its protein is CASSSSTTDTQYF.

J is TRBJ2-7 and V is TRBV21-1; the tabulated D call, TRBD2, remains unverified against the DNA. TRBV21-1 is recorded as a pseudogene. This CDR3 has 18 residues. The CDR3 spells CASSPGGTSGRAQDEQYF. The CDR3 DNA reads as TGTGCCAGCAGCCCGGGAGGGACTAGCGGGAGGGCCCAGGACGAGCAGTACTTC.

V is TRBV4-2 and J is TRBJ1-3; D unresolved. Germline CDR1 reads LGHNA; CDR2 reads YNFKEQ. V gave up 0 bases and J gave up 0 bases, with 12 bases separating them. The CDR3 sequence is 17 residues long. CDR3: CASSQDFGLGSGNTIYF. CDR3 in DNA: TGTGCCAGCAGCCAAGATTTCGGGTTAGGCTCTGGAAACACCATATATTTT.

V usage is TRBV5-1 and J usage is TRBJ2-7; 8 bases map to TRBD1. CDR1 SGHRS and CDR2 YFSETQ come from the germline V gene. The CDR3 has 17 residues. V dropped 0 bases and J dropped 4; count of bases not matched to a gene: 12. CDR3 in amino acids: CASSLEQGAAALYEQYF. CDR3 DNA sequence: TGCGCCAGCAGCTTGGAGCAGGGGGCCGCGGCCCTATACGAGCAGTACTTC.

The rearrangement uses TRBV9 and TRBJ2-1; 8 bases fit TRBD2. The ends lost 5 bases at V and 8 bases at J; junction bases unmatched: 12. The CDR3 has 15 amino acids. CDR1 and CDR2 (germline): SGDLS, YYNGEE. The CDR3 loop reads CASSFGRGDLYEQFF. CDR3 bases: TGTGCCAGCAGTTTTGGGCGGGGGGATTTGTATGAGCAGTTCTTC.

The chain combines TRBV10-3 with TRBJ1-1; D is unresolved. V dropped 4 bases and J dropped 5 bases, with 11 bases sitting between them. This CDR3 is built from 13 residues. CDR1 and CDR2 (germline): ENHRY, SYGVKD. The CDR3 region has the DNA TGTGCCATCAGTGTAGGCAGGTGGACTGAAGCTTTCTTT. It codes for CAISVGRWTEAFF.

The chain employs TRBV27 and TRBJ1-2; TRBD1 matches 8 bases. The ends lost 5 bases at V and 2 bases at J; junction bases unmatched: 7. The CDR3 has 15 residues. In germline, CDR1 is MNHEY, CDR2 SMNVEV (reference sequence). The CDR3 loop is CASSPSTGENYGYTF. CDR3 DNA sequence: TGTGCCAGCAGTCCCTCGACAGGGGAGAACTATGGCTACACCTTC.

The chain uses TRBV7-2 and TRBJ1-1; 8 bases are shared with TRBD1. The CDR3 consists of 17 residues. V gave up 5 bases and J gave up 0 bases; unmatched junction bases: 11. The germline V gene encodes CDR1 SGHTA and CDR2 FQGNSA. This CDR3 is CASSAFGQGLMNTEAFF. The DNA of the CDR3 is TGTGCCAGCAGCGCCTTCGGACAGGGATTGATGAACACTGAAGCTTTCTTT.

The count of this clone is one. J is TRBJ1-2 and V is TRBV19; 8 bases line up with TRBD1. CDR1 and CDR2 (germline): LNHDA, SQIVND (reference sequence). After removal of 9 bases from V and 4 bases from J, the junction contained 10 bases not matched to a gene. The CDR3 spans 14 residues. The CDR3 DNA sequence: TGTGCCAGCGAAGACGGACAGGGCCTCTATGGCTACACCTTC. Translated: CASEDGQGLYGYTF.

The rearrangement uses TRBV2 and TRBJ1-6, with TRBD1 identical over 7 bases. The CDR3 extends over 15 amino acids. The germline V gene encodes CDR1 SNHLY and CDR2 FYNNEI. The V and J ends lost 3 bases and 3 bases, in that order; junction bases with no gene match: 2. The CDR3 DNA sequence: TGTGCCAGCAGTGATCGACAGGGCTATAATTCACCCCTCCACTTT. Its translation is CASSDRQGYNSPLHF.

The V call is TRBV28, the J call TRBJ1-2, with D possibly TRBD1 on 6 matching bases. The CDR3 extends over 14 amino acids. V was shortened by 6 bases and J by 2 bases, with 13 bases between the two germline ends. Germline CDR1 and CDR2: MDHEN and SYDVKM. Written as DNA, the CDR3 is TGTGCCAGCAGCCCCATAGGACAGAACTATGGCTACACCTTC. It translates to CASSPIGQNYGYTF.

The chain recombines TRBV5-6 with TRBJ2-1; D is unclear. CDR1 and CDR2 (germline): SGHDT, YYEEEE. V lost 4 bases and J lost 3, with 14 bases in between. CDR3 length: 15 amino acids. CDR3 in DNA: TGTGCCAGCAGCGGAGTCAATCGTTTCTACAATGAGCAGTTCTTC. Protein product: CASSGVNRFYNEQFF.

This rearrangement joins TRBV2 to TRBJ2-3; TRBD2 aligns across 16 bases. This CDR3 spans 16 amino acids. The V segment lost 6 bases and the J segment 5 bases; nucleotides outside the gene matches: 5. Looked up from germline, CDR1 is SNHLY and CDR2 is FYNNEI. In nucleotides, the CDR3 is TGTGCCAGCAGGGAGGGACTAGCGGGAGGGGTAGATACGCAGTATTTT. Translated, it gives CASREGLAGGVDTQYF. The variable domain in full, completed from reference TRBV2 and TRBJ2-3, reads EPEVTQTPSHQVTQMGQEVILRCVPISNHLYFYWYRQILGQKVEFLVSFYNNEISEKSEIFDDQFSVERPDGSNFTLKIRSTKLEDSAMYFCASREGLAGGVDTQYFGPGTRLTVL.